This TCR beta chain stems from a study of blood T cell repertoires in COVID-19. Study background: Sites in the United States, Italy and Spain provided acute and convalescent COVID-19 samples. The analysed material was cDNA or gDNA that came from T cells, B-cell-depleted T cells, or PBMCs.

Germline-derived CDR1 and CDR2 are SGHRS and YFSETQ. V lost 4 bases, J lost 6 bases, and 7 bases stayed unmatched. The CDR3 covers 15 residues. Original data processing: Scientists estimated how many nucleated cells there were by amplifying reference gene primers. The assay was immunoSEQ multiplex PCR, and TCRdb's table has in-frame clones only and misses some. V and J calls plus clone size are reproduced from that table; the DNA served to infer D and trimming. The sample contains about 300,000 clones, 89% of which appear only once. V usage is TRBV5-1 and J usage is TRBJ2-1, with 10 nucleotides matching TRBD2. Sequencing input: peripheral blood. This sequence was found in a man aged 18 to 35 who had recovered from COVID-19. CDR3 sequence reads: CASSQEGLASNEQFF. CDR3 nucleotides: TGCGCCAGCAGCCAGGAGGGACTAGCGTCCAATGAGCAGTTCTTC. Full variable domain (outside the CDR3, taken from reference TRBV5-1 and TRBJ2-1): KAGVTQTPRYLIKTRGQQVTLSCSPISGHRSVSWYQQTPGQGLQFLFEYFSETQRNKGNFPGRFSGRQFSNSRSEMNVSTLELGDSALYLCASSQEGLASNEQFFGPGTRLTVL.